The subject of this entry is one T cell receptor (beta chain). The source of the sample is a study of blood T cell repertoires in COVID-19. The germline V gene encodes CDR1 SGHDT and CDR2 YYEEEE. CDR3 length: 16 residues. With 4 bases removed from V and 0 bases from J, the gap between germline ends came to 11 bases. Original methodology: Reference gene primers were amplified, and this amplification served to estimate nucleated cell counts. Sequenced by immunoSEQ multiplex PCR; TCRdb stores in-frame clones only, minus some. Clone size and V and J calls were adopted from that table, with D and trimming inferred from the DNA. This sample has tens of thousands of clones, with 75% to 90% found just once.

The origin of this receptor is a man aged 50-59 years with acute or convalescent COVID-19. Material for sequencing was peripheral blood. The chain recombines TRBV5-6 with TRBJ2-6, with a weak D call TRBD1 (5 bases). CDR3 nucleotides: TGTGCCAGCAGCCGTCTGGGGCCCTCTGGGGCCAACGTCCTGACTTTC. Its protein product is CASSRLGPSGANVLTF.